This entry concerns a single TCR beta chain. For TCR beta, libraries came from iRepertoire HTBI primers and Arm-PCR of CDR3 regions. Original methodology: Across samples, 55 to 75 TRBV and some 15 TRBJ segments were found. TCRdb itself ran the multiplex PCR reads through MiXCR, one entry per CDR3 protein. The V and J calls come from TCRdb's annotation, not from the publication. The sample gives a few hundred thousand distinct CDR3 sequences, 20% to 25% of which show up once; about a quarter is in the top ten. The sample comes from a study of regulatory T cells in long-lasting Graves disease. Turning to the study itself: Persistent cases took antithyroid drugs over 5 years and stayed TSH receptor antibody positive.

Time point of the sample: persistent/refractory GD, antithyroid drugs over 5 years with positive TRAb. Generation of the TCR library employed RNA extracted from PBMCs. This CDR3 comprises 14 residues. The V gene lost 5 bases and the J gene lost 3 bases, with 14 bases spanning the gap. Source: peripheral blood mononuclear cells (PBMCs), taken when the disease was refractory, from a patient treated with antithyroid drugs. V gene TRBV12-3 or TRBV12-4 combines with J gene TRBJ2-7; tentatively, D is TRBD2 (5 bases). This sequence originates from a female donor with Graves disease. The CDR3 here is CASSPRGIYYEQYF. The CDR3 DNA is TGTGCCAGCAGTCCCCGAGGGATCTACTACGAGCAGTACTTC.